This T cell receptor (beta chain) was obtained from a study of vaccination and CD4 T cells after COVID-19. With the Oncomine TCR Beta short-read assay, DNA from cultured CD4+ T cells was sequenced. Genomic DNA was drawn out of CD4+ T cells grown in culture. TCRdb called the PCR reads again in MiXCR, with one record for every CDR3 protein. The sample shows about 25,000 distinct CDR3 sequences, about 29% of them seen only once. Documented time point: late sampling 161 to 241 days after vaccination in three convalescent patients. The treatment was: roughly 11-day PBMC culture with coronavirus spike peptide pools or control peptides (ViraFEST assay). In regard to this clonotype: Its matching antigen is unknown.

Between the trimmed V and J ends, which lost 4 bases and 2 bases, there was a span of 3 bases. Per the germline V gene, CDR1 is MGHDK and CDR2 is SYGVNS. The CDR3 covers 13 residues. This specimen consisted of CD4+ T cells from blood, cultured in vitro, obtained about 7 months after SARS-CoV-2 vaccination. This rearrangement joins TRBV25-1 to TRBJ2-6; no firm D call. The source of this sequence is a human donor who had recovered from COVID-19. In DNA, the CDR3 is TGTGCCAGCAGTGGGACTGGGGCCAACGTCCTGACTTTC. Protein sequence: CASSGTGANVLTF.